These 14 T cell receptor beta chains were all obtained from the same sample, sequenced in a study of Graves' ophthalmopathy and Graves' hyperthyroidism (dated by TCRdb to the late 2010s). For sequencing, an Illumina HiSeq 2000 was employed. TCR beta CDR3 regions were amplified from RNA transcripts for repertoire sequencing. A first-round RT-PCR used HTBI primers with the Qiagen OneStep RT-PCR kit, followed by a second-round multiplex PCR, size selection and purification. Using fastp trimming at Q25 and MiXCR clonotype assembly, TCRdb reanalyzed the public sequencing data and kept in-frame beta chains. Each entry is one CDR3 protein sequence, shown with its most common DNA and genes. The sample contains about 390,000 distinct CDR3 sequences, less than 20% of them found a single time. Jointly, the top ten make up around 6.6% of the sample. Sequencing used peripheral blood. The receptors derive from a woman in her late teens or twenties with stable Graves' hyperthyroidism. Donor details come from another sample of the same person, matched by shared clones.

In this sample, this clonotype turned up many times. V is TRBV2 and J is TRBJ1-2; no clear D. CDR3 length equals 13 residues. Germline loops: CDR1 SNHLY, CDR2 FYNNEI. Trimming shortened V by 3 bases and J by 7 bases, and 12 bases separated the two germline ends. CDR3 residues: CASSEFGYSGYTF. Here the CDR3 DNA reads TGTGCCAGCAGTGAGTTCGGGTACTCTGGCTACACCTTC.

This clonotype was found many times. This chain uses TRBV7-9 with TRBJ2-7; TRBD1 might be the D (5 bases). The V gene's germline CDR1 is SEHNR and CDR2 FQNEAQ (reference sequence). Trimming left V 5 bases short and J 0 bases short, with 14 bases between. There are 15 residues in the CDR3. CDR3 in amino acids: CASSQGVLGSYEQYF. The CDR3 DNA reads TGTGCCAGCAGCCAGGGCGTATTGGGCTCCTACGAGCAGTACTTC.

This clonotype has a count of ten or more. The chain links TRBV6-5 to TRBJ2-7; D gene unclear. The germline V gene encodes CDR1 MNHEY and CDR2 SVGAGI. V lost 4 bases and J 0 bases, leaving 10 bases between the germline ends. The CDR3 consists of 14 residues. The CDR3, as DNA: TGTGCCAGCAGTTCGACTGCCTCCTCCTACGAGCAGTACTTC. Protein sequence: CASSSTASSYEQYF.

This clonotype was seen repeatedly, ten times or more. The rearrangement joins TRBV7-8 to TRBJ1-2; no clear D gene. V dropped 2 bases and J dropped 6 bases, with 16 bases sitting between them. The CDR3 has 15 amino acids. Looked up from germline, CDR1 is SGHVS and CDR2 is FQNEAQ. The CDR3 spells CASSLRRQPRDGYTF. CDR3 nucleotide sequence: TGTGCCAGCAGCTTACGGCGGCAGCCTCGTGATGGCTACACCTTC.

The V call is TRBV24-1, the J call TRBJ2-5, with 8 bases identical to TRBD2. CDR3 size: 16 residues. V shed 7 bases and J 5 bases; nucleotides not matched to a gene: 14. From germline, CDR1 is KGHDR and CDR2 SFDVKD. DNA of the CDR3: TGTGCCACCAGCCCCGGGGGCGGGGGGACGGGGGAGACCCAGTACTTC. It codes for CATSPGGGGTGETQYF.

In its sample, this clonotype was seen many times. The chain combines TRBV12-3 or TRBV12-4 with TRBJ1-5, with D maybe TRBD1 (6 bases). CDR3 length equals 15 residues. V was clipped by 5 bases and J by 5 bases, with 16 bases between them. The CDR3 DNA is TGTGCCAGCAGTGGGGACAAGACCCCTTATCAGCCCCAGCATTTT. Amino acids: CASSGDKTPYQPQHF.

This clonotype has at least ten counts. The chain uses TRBV5-5 and TRBJ1-1; a possible D gene is TRBD1 (6 bases). Germline-derived CDR1 and CDR2 are SGHKS and YYEKEE (reference sequence). Between the trimmed V and J ends, which lost 4 bases and 1 base, there was a span of 11 bases. The length of the CDR3 is 14 residues. For the CDR3, the DNA is TGTGCCAGCAGCGCGGGACACCGGAACACTGAAGCTTTCTTT. Amino acids: CASSAGHRNTEAFF.

This clonotype came up many times. V usage is TRBV6-6 and J usage is TRBJ2-7; D is undetermined. V was shortened by 7 bases and J by 0 bases, with 7 bases between the two germline ends. The CDR3 has 12 amino acids. The germline V gene has CDR1 MNHNY and CDR2 SVGAGI (reference sequence). DNA of the CDR3: TGTGCCAGCACAGGATTCTCCTACGAGCAGTACTTC. Translated: CASTGFSYEQYF.

J is TRBJ1-2 and V is TRBV6-1; no reliable D call. Germline values: CDR1 MNHNS, CDR2 SASEGT. The CDR3 runs to 14 residues. Trimming took off 4 bases at V and 3 bases at J, with 12 bases between the two ends. The CDR3 sequence: CASSAPGIHYGYTF. The CDR3 nucleotides are TGTGCCAGCAGTGCTCCCGGGATACACTATGGCTACACCTTC.

V is TRBV11-2 and J is TRBJ1-1; 9 bases are a match to TRBD1. The CDR3 contains 17 residues. Losses at the gene ends were 5 bases for V and 3 bases for J; bases not matched to a gene: 13. From germline, CDR1 is SGHAT and CDR2 FQNNGV. The CDR3 protein is CASSRETLGQGYTEAFF. The CDR3, as DNA: TGTGCCAGCAGCCGGGAGACTCTAGGACAGGGGTACACTGAAGCTTTCTTT.

The gene calls are TRBV15 and TRBJ2-5, with a possible D match to TRBD1 (6 bases). Trimming shortened V by 8 bases and J by 2 bases, and 12 bases separated the two germline ends. Germline V gives CDR1 LNHNV, CDR2 YYDKDF (reference sequence). The CDR3 covers 13 residues. The CDR3 here is CATGDTLQETQYF. The DNA of the CDR3 is TGTGCCACCGGGGACACACTTCAAGAGACCCAGTACTTC. Based on the CDR3 plus reference TRBV15 and TRBJ2-5, the full variable domain is DAMVIQNPRYQVTQFGKPVTLSCSQTLNHNVMYWYQQKSSQAPKLLFHYYDKDFNNEADTPDNFQSRRPNTSFCFLDIRSPGLGDTAMYLCATGDTLQETQYFGPGTRLLVL.

This clonotype came up many times. The V gene is TRBV12-3 or TRBV12-4, the J gene TRBJ1-2; D possibly corresponds to TRBD1 (5 bases). The CDR3 has 12 residues. The V end was cut by 3 bases, the J end by 7 bases, with 9 bases between. In DNA form, the CDR3 reads TGTGCCAGCAGTTTGCCAGGGTCTGGCTACACCTTC. Amino acid sequence: CASSLPGSGYTF.

This clonotype was seen repeatedly, ten times or more. This chain joins TRBV12-3 or TRBV12-4 and TRBJ1-2; D gene uncertain. Trimming stripped 7 bases from V and 3 bases from J, with 15 bases between. The length of the CDR3 is 14 residues. The CDR3 is CASTPRGSYYGYTF. The CDR3 DNA follows: TGTGCCAGCACCCCGCGGGGTAGTTACTATGGCTACACCTTC.

This clonotype was observed many times. The chain couples TRBV20-1 to TRBJ1-5, with D hard to call. Trimming cost V 3 bases and J 8 bases, with 14 bases left between them. CDR3 length: 13 amino acids. The germline V gene encodes CDR1 DFQATT and CDR2 SNEGSKA (reference sequence). Here the CDR3 reads CSASADPDKPQHF. Written as DNA, the CDR3 is TGCAGTGCTAGTGCTGACCCCGATAAGCCCCAGCATTTT.